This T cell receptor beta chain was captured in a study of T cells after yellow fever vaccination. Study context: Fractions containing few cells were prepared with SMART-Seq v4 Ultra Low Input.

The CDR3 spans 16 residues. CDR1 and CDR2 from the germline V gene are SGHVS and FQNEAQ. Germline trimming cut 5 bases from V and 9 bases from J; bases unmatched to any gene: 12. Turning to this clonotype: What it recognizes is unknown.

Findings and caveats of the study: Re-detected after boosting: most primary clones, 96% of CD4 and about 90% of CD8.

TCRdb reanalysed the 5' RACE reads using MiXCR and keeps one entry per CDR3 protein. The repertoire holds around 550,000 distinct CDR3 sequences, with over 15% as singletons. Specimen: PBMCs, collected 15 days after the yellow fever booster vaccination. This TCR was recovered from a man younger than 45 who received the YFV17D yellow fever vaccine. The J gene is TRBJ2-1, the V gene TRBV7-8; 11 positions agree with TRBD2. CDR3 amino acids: CASSPRVLAGAAEQFF. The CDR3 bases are TGTGCCAGCAGCCCGAGGGTACTAGCGGGAGCGGCTGAGCAGTTCTTC.